This TCR beta chain was identified in a study of blood T cell repertoires in COVID-19. Whole-study context: Acute and convalescent COVID-19 specimens originated in the United States, Italy and Spain.

The study drew participants aged roughly 18 to 89 years from 24 US areas. Categorization into cohorts depended on clinical history that participants reported. Per germline, CDR1 MDHEN and CDR2 SYDVKM. V lost 4 bases and J lost 9; bases outside the gene matches: 4. There are 14 residues in the CDR3. Profiling relied on immunoSEQ multiplex PCR, and the TCRdb table lists in-frame clones only, not all of them. The profile covers around 250,000 clones, with 70% to 90% appearing a single time and roughly 1.7% taken by the ten largest. The rearrangement uses TRBV28 and TRBJ1-6; 9 bases fit TRBD1. The clonotype originates from a woman aged 45-65 years who had recovered from COVID-19. The material sequenced was PBMCs or T cells enriched from blood (not recorded which). CDR3 bases: TGTGCCAGCAGTTCAGGACAGGGGCGTTCACCCCTCCACTTT. As protein: CASSSGQGRSPLHF. The variable domain in full, completed from reference TRBV28 and TRBJ1-6, reads DVKVTQSSRYLVKRTGEKVFLECVQDMDHENMFWYRQDPGLGLRLIYFSYDVKMKEKGDIPEGYSVSREKKERFSLILESASTNQTSMYLCASSSGQGRSPLHFGNGTRLTVT.